Shown below are 25 T cell receptor beta chains from a single sample sequenced in a study of human T cells and chemical hapten exposure. Time point defined: patch test 1, 2 weeks after DPC sensitization. Treatment denoted: therapeutic diphenylcyclopropenone sensitization with weekly scalp DPC. TCRdb recomputed calls from the RACE reads with MiXCR, one row per CDR3 protein. This sample has 80,000 to 95,000 distinct CDR3 sequences; around 11% occur once, and the top ten carry roughly 4.2%. Specimen: whole blood, collected in connection with sensitization to the hapten diphenylcyclopropenone (DPC). The source is a woman in her forties or fifties with alopecia areata. Some clones in this sample may be carry-over from other donors' samples.

This clonotype was observed at least ten times. This chain joins TRBV7-2 and TRBJ2-1; unclear D gene. From germline, CDR1 is SGHTA and CDR2 FQGNSA. Trimming cost V 1 base and J 0 bases, with 7 bases left between them. The CDR3 runs 15 residues. The chain's CDR3 is CASSLVLSSYNEQFF. The CDR3 DNA is TGTGCCAGCAGCTTAGTTTTAAGCTCCTACAATGAGCAGTTCTTC.

This clonotype was counted ten times or more. The chain couples TRBV5-4 to TRBJ2-1, with a tentative D call TRBD2 (6 bases). The CDR3 runs 17 residues. Trimming pared 4 bases from V and 0 bases from J, leaving 17 bases between. The germline gives CDR1 SGHNT, CDR2 YYREEE (reference sequence). This chain's CDR3 is CASSRFSSARSYNEQFF. The DNA for the CDR3 is TGTGCCAGCAGCCGTTTCTCTAGCGCCCGCTCCTACAATGAGCAGTTCTTC.

V usage is TRBV7-2 and J usage is TRBJ1-3; D possibly corresponds to TRBD1 (5 bases). With 1 base removed from V and 1 base from J, the gap between germline ends came to 11 bases. Germline V gives CDR1 SGHTA, CDR2 FQGNSA. The CDR3 contains 16 residues. This CDR3 reads CASSLDPGTSGNTIYF. The CDR3 nucleotides read TGTGCCAGCAGCTTAGATCCGGGGACTTCTGGAAACACCATATATTTT.

The gene calls are TRBV6-2 or TRBV6-3 and TRBJ1-1; D is undetermined. CDR3 size: 15 residues. Germline-derived CDR1 and CDR2 are MNHEY and SVGEGT. The V end was cut by 7 bases, the J end by 0 bases, with 15 bases between. The CDR3 coding sequence is TGTGCCAGCACCATAGGGCGGATGATGAACACTGAAGCTTTCTTT. As protein: CASTIGRMMNTEAFF.

Ten or more counts support this clonotype. The genes are TRBV28 and TRBJ1-2; D ambiguous. The germline V and J ends were trimmed by 6 bases and 0 bases, with 11 bases remaining between them. This CDR3 has 14 amino acids. Germline V gene sequence: CDR1 MDHEN, CDR2 SYDVKM. The DNA for the CDR3 is TGTGCCAGCAGCCCGGTGTGGGCTAACTATGGCTACACCTTC. Translating it yields CASSPVWANYGYTF.

The chain is built from TRBV7-2 and TRBJ1-4; possible D gene TRBD1, 6 bases. This CDR3 is built from 16 residues. V was clipped by 4 bases and J by 1 base, with 13 bases between them. Germline V gene lookup returns CDR1 SGHTA and CDR2 FQGNSA. CDR3 coding DNA: TGTGCCAGCAGCTCAGGGACACACATAACTAATGAAAAACTGTTTTTT. Translation: CASSSGTHITNEKLFF.

The chain carries TRBV2 and TRBJ2-2, with D maybe TRBD1 (5 bases). Between the trimmed V and J ends, which lost 6 bases and 6 bases, there was a span of 14 bases. This CDR3 has 14 amino acids. CDR1 SNHLY and CDR2 FYNNEI come from the germline V gene. CDR3 coding DNA: TGTGCCAGCAGACCGGACACCCAGGCCGGGGAGCTGTTTTTT. Its translation: CASRPDTQAGELFF.

In this sample, this clonotype turned up once. The chain employs TRBV5-1 and TRBJ2-7; 9 nucleotides align to TRBD1. Per germline, CDR1 SGHRS and CDR2 YFSETQ. The CDR3 totals 16 residues. V lost 1 base to trimming and J lost 2 bases; unmatched junction nucleotides: 7. CDR3 DNA: TGCGCCAGCAGCTTGATTGGACAGGGGTCTACCTACGAGCAGTACTTC. This gives the protein CASSLIGQGSTYEQYF.

There are a few counts of this clonotype. V usage is TRBV5-4 and J usage is TRBJ2-7; D gene uncertain. CDR3 length equals 14 residues. The germline V gene has CDR1 SGHNT and CDR2 YYREEE (reference sequence). Trimming shortened V by 3 bases and J by 3 bases, and 13 bases separated the two germline ends. CDR3 in amino acids: CASSSPGGDYEQYF. The CDR3 coding sequence is TGTGCCAGCAGCTCGCCTGGTGGGGACTACGAGCAGTACTTC. Using reference TRBV5-4 and TRBJ2-7 for the parts outside the CDR3, the full variable domain is ETGVTQSPTHLIKTRGQQVTLRCSSQSGHNTVSWYQQALGQGPQFIFQYYREEENGRGNFPPRFSGLQFPNYSSELNVNALELDDSALYLCASSSPGGDYEQYFGPGTRLTVT.

This clonotype turned up a few times. The chain links TRBV18 to TRBJ2-2; D is undetermined. Germline values: CDR1 KGHSH, CDR2 LQKENI. Trimming pared 1 base from V and 5 bases from J, leaving 8 bases between. CDR3 length: 14 residues. The CDR3 loop reads CASSPLSKTGELFF. The CDR3, as DNA: TGTGCCAGCTCACCACTGTCTAAAACCGGGGAGCTGTTTTTT.

This clonotype was seen a handful of times. The rearrangement uses TRBV29-1 and TRBJ1-1; D not certain. Between the trimmed V and J ends, which lost 0 bases and 6 bases, there was a span of 11 bases. CDR1 SQVTM and CDR2 ANQGSEA come from the germline V gene. This CDR3 contains 13 residues. CDR3 in amino acids: CSVEEKGAAEAFF. The CDR3 DNA sequence: TGCAGCGTTGAAGAGAAGGGTGCGGCTGAAGCTTTCTTT.

The chain uses TRBV11-2 and TRBJ2-1, with 8 bases that match TRBD2. The CDR3 sequence is 15 residues long. V lost 2 bases to trimming and J lost 4 bases; unmatched junction nucleotides: 4. Germline V gene lookup returns CDR1 SGHAT and CDR2 FQNNGV. The CDR3: CASSLSASGYNEQFF. The CDR3, as DNA: TGTGCCAGCAGCTTATCCGCTAGCGGGTACAATGAGCAGTTCTTC.

The gene calls are TRBV15 and TRBJ2-1; D is uncertain. CDR1 is LNHNV, CDR2 YYDKDF, per germline (reference sequence). With 0 bases removed from V and 8 bases from J, the gap between germline ends came to 14 bases. The CDR3 covers 15 residues. The CDR3 nucleotides read TGTGCCACCAGCAGAGATCAATCTAGTGTTGATGAGCAGTTCTTC. Protein: CATSRDQSSVDEQFF.

This clonotype was recorded many times. The V call is TRBV6-6, the J call TRBJ2-5; D may match TRBD1 or TRBD2 (7 bases each). V dropped 4 bases and J dropped 10 bases, with 25 bases sitting between them. From germline, CDR1 is MNHNY and CDR2 SVGAGI (reference sequence). This CDR3 is built from 16 residues. In DNA form, the CDR3 reads TGTGCCAGCAGTTTAGCAGGGGGGGGCCGGGTAAGAGACCAGTACTTC. This sequence encodes CASSLAGGGRVRDQYF.

The J gene is TRBJ2-6, the V gene TRBV30, with TRBD1 matching 8 bases. CDR1 is GTSNPN and CDR2 is SVGIG in the germline V gene (reference sequence). The CDR3 spans 17 residues. V lost 4 bases, J lost 0 bases, and 8 bases stayed unmatched. CDR3 residues: CAWTRTGQYSGANVLTF. The CDR3 region has the DNA TGTGCCTGGACCCGGACAGGGCAATACTCTGGGGCCAACGTCCTGACTTTC.

This clonotype was counted ten times or more. This rearrangement joins TRBV28 to TRBJ2-7, with TRBD1 as a possible D gene (6 bases). The germline gives CDR1 MDHEN, CDR2 SYDVKM. This CDR3 has 16 residues. V gave up 4 bases and J gave up 1 base, with 17 bases separating them. This CDR3 is CASSSGTPKNSYEQYF. Here the CDR3 DNA reads TGTGCCAGCAGTTCCGGGACACCGAAAAATTCCTACGAGCAGTACTTC.

In this sample, this clonotype turned up many times. The chain uses TRBV10-3 and TRBJ1-3; D gene unclear. Germline CDR1 reads ENHRY; CDR2 reads SYGVKD. The ends were cut back, 9 bases at V and 0 bases at J, with 15 bases in the middle. CDR3 size: 15 residues. CDR3 loop: CAMGPDGNSGNTIYF. The DNA for the CDR3 is TGTGCCATGGGTCCGGACGGGAACTCTGGAAACACCATATATTTT.

This clonotype occurred many times. The chain has TRBV7-8 and TRBJ2-5, with D perhaps matching TRBD2 (6 bases). Looked up from germline, CDR1 is SGHVS and CDR2 is FQNEAQ. V gave up 5 bases and J gave up 4 bases, with 14 bases separating them. The CDR3 runs 14 residues. CDR3 in DNA: TGTGCCAGCAGCCGACCAGGGAGGCCAGAGACCCAGTACTTC. Translating it yields CASSRPGRPETQYF.

This clonotype was seen many times. J is TRBJ2-6 and V is TRBV6-5, with D tentatively TRBD1 (6 bases). Germline CDR1 MNHEY, CDR2 SVGAGI. The CDR3 sequence is 15 residues long. The germline V and J ends were trimmed by 5 bases and 2 bases, with 10 bases remaining between them. The CDR3 DNA reads TGTGCCAGCAGTCTCAGGGGCGCTGGGGCCAACGTCCTGACTTTC. Its protein is CASSLRGAGANVLTF.

Many counts were recorded for this clonotype. This sequence joins TRBV20-1 and TRBJ2-2; D not certain. The CDR3 sequence is 17 residues long. Trimming took 0 bases from V and 0 from J, leaving 14 bases between them. CDR1 and CDR2 (germline): DFQATT, SNEGSKA (reference sequence). CDR3 DNA: TGCAGTGCTAGAGATCTGGGCCGAGCCTCGAACACCGGGGAGCTGTTTTTT. It is translated as CSARDLGRASNTGELFF.

This clonotype was seen only a few times. DNA for the CDR3: TGCAGCGTTGGACTAGCGGGGGCCGCAGATACGCAGTATTTT. It translates to CSVGLAGAADTQYF. The V and J genes are TRBV29-1 and TRBJ2-3; 12 bases map to TRBD2. After removal of 4 bases from V and 4 bases from J, the junction contained 3 bases not matched to a gene. The germline V gene encodes CDR1 SQVTM and CDR2 ANQGSEA. This CDR3 has 14 amino acids.

This clonotype was found a few times. The V gene is TRBV7-2, the J gene TRBJ2-5; 7 bases agree with TRBD1. The length of the CDR3 is 13 residues. In germline, CDR1 is SGHTA, CDR2 FQGNSA. With 5 bases clipped from V and 7 bases from J, the junction kept 7 bases outside the gene matches. The CDR3 here is CASSNDRARTQYF. Written as DNA, the CDR3 is TGTGCCAGCAGCAACGACAGGGCCCGGACCCAGTACTTC.

This clonotype showed up many times. The J gene is TRBJ1-1, the V gene TRBV18; D not certain. The CDR3 contains 13 residues. Between the trimmed V and J ends, which lost 1 base and 12 bases, there was a span of 15 bases. Looked up from germline, CDR1 is KGHSH and CDR2 is LQKENI. The CDR3 nucleotides are TGTGCCAGCTCACCACGGTTAGAGGGCGCTACTTTCTTT. Its translation: CASSPRLEGATFF.

This clonotype has ten or more counts. The chain recombines TRBV11-2 with TRBJ2-1; 10 nucleotides align to TRBD2. Germline CDR1 reads SGHAT; CDR2 reads FQNNGV. Trimming at V came to 5 bases and at J to 7 bases, leaving 8 bases not matched to a gene. The length of the CDR3 is 15 residues. Here the CDR3 DNA reads TGTGCCAGCAGCCCCAACCTAGCGGGGGATAATGAGCAGTTCTTC. It yields the protein CASSPNLAGDNEQFF.

This clonotype was detected many times. The V gene is TRBV30, the J gene TRBJ2-7; D is perhaps TRBD2 (5 bases). The length of the CDR3 is 15 residues. Trimming took 2 bases from V and 0 from J, leaving 14 bases between them. Per germline, CDR1 GTSNPN and CDR2 SVGIG (reference sequence). CDR3 region: CAWSRFFGSSYEQYF. As DNA, the CDR3 is TGTGCCTGGAGTAGGTTTTTTGGGAGCTCCTACGAGCAGTACTTC.